These 9 T cell receptor beta chains originate from one sample sequenced in a study of T cell repertoires in cytomegalovirus infection. Each CDR3 protein gets one entry after TCRdb re-called the reads with MiXCR. The sample consists of roughly 760,000 distinct CDR3 sequences, approximately 40% of them appearing once. Material for sequencing was PBMCs. The receptors were gathered from a human donor in good health (CMV status not recorded). Some clones in this sample may be carry-over from other donors' samples.

This clonotype was seen a few times. This chain joins TRBV6-1 and TRBJ2-1, with 10 bases fitting TRBD1. Looked up from germline, CDR1 is MNHNS and CDR2 is SASEGT. This CDR3 spans 15 amino acids. V was clipped by 5 bases and J by 8 bases; unmatched bases: 9. For the CDR3, the DNA is TGTGCCAGCAGTCGTCGGGACAGGGGTTATGATGAGCAGTTCTTC. Its protein is CASSRRDRGYDEQFF.

Concerning this clonotype: Given the absence of the conserved phenylalanine or tryptophan at the CDR3 end, a read error is likely. The chain recombines TRBV12-3 or TRBV12-4 with TRBJ1-2, with D unclear. V lost 3 bases, J lost 9 bases, and 11 bases lay in between. The CDR3 sequence is 12 residues long. CDR3 residues: CASSFSVGSYTL. In DNA form, the CDR3 reads TGTGCCAGCAGTTTCTCAGTGGGGAGCTACACCTTA.

The J gene is TRBJ2-5, the V gene TRBV7-2; either TRBD1 or TRBD2 may fit D (5 bases each). The CDR3 is 16 amino acids. V lost 2 bases and J lost 4, with 17 bases in between. The germline CDR1 and CDR2 sequences are SGHTA and FQGNSA. The CDR3 DNA reads TGTGCCAGCAGCTTATTACGGGACCAAGCGAGAGAGACCCAGTACTTC. Protein product: CASSLLRDQARETQYF.

The chain uses TRBV30 and TRBJ1-1; D gene uncertain. The CDR3 has 12 residues. Germline CDR1 GTSNPN, CDR2 SVGIG (reference sequence). The germline V and J ends were trimmed by 5 bases and 4 bases, with 11 bases remaining between them. Written as DNA, the CDR3 is TGTGCCTGGGGTGGACGGTTCACTGAAGCTTTCTTT. This gives the protein CAWGGRFTEAFF.

This clonotype was detected only once. The rearrangement joins TRBV3-1 to TRBJ1-5, with D possibly TRBD1 on 5 matching bases. V was trimmed by 0 bases and J by 1 base, leaving 13 bases between them. The CDR3 extends over 17 amino acids. Germline lookup yields CDR1 LGHDT and CDR2 YNNKEL (reference sequence). The CDR3 spells CASSQDHVGVSNQPQHF. CDR3 nucleotide sequence: TGTGCCAGCAGCCAAGATCACGTGGGGGTAAGCAATCAGCCCCAGCATTTT.

This clonotype was seen only a few times. The rearrangement joins TRBV7-6 to TRBJ2-2; 12 positions match TRBD1. This CDR3 contains 17 residues. V shed 5 bases and J 5 bases; nucleotides not matched to a gene: 9. Germline CDR1 and CDR2: SGHVS and FNYEAQ. The CDR3 here is CASSPRGTGGATGELFF. CDR3 DNA: TGTGCCAGCAGCCCGCGGGGGACAGGGGGCGCGACCGGGGAGCTGTTTTTT.

This clonotype was picked up a small number of times. The J gene is TRBJ2-7, the V gene TRBV28, with D perhaps TRBD1 (5 bases). CDR3 size: 14 residues. Trimming stripped 4 bases from V and 4 bases from J, with 14 bases between. Germline V gene lookup returns CDR1 MDHEN and CDR2 SYDVKM. The CDR3 DNA sequence: TGTGCCAGCAGTTCCGACATAACAGGTTACGAGCAGTACTTC. It codes for CASSSDITGYEQYF.

The chain carries TRBV19 and TRBJ1-6; no firm D call. Germline CDR1 is LNHDA and CDR2 is SQIVND (reference sequence). V was clipped by 7 bases and J by 6 bases, with 13 bases between them. The CDR3 contains 14 residues. The CDR3 here is CASNRRATNSPLHF. CDR3 nucleotide sequence: TGTGCCAGTAACCGACGCGCGACTAATTCACCCCTCCACTTT.

The V gene is TRBV20-1, the J gene TRBJ2-2, with 10 nucleotides matching TRBD1. The CDR3 contains 14 residues. Per the germline V gene, CDR1 is DFQATT and CDR2 is SNEGSKA (reference sequence). The trim removed 5 bases at V and 5 bases at J, leaving 5 bases unmatched. The CDR3 region is CSARDRGSTGELFF. Here the CDR3 DNA reads TGCAGTGCTCGGGACAGGGGTTCAACCGGGGAGCTGTTTTTT.